The following is a T cell receptor (beta chain) sequence with its context. Sequencing was performed with immunoSEQ multiplex PCR; in TCRdb, only in-frame clones are kept and a portion is missing. Found here are 39,000 or so clones, around 87% of them singletons; the top ten hold 5.5%. These data come from a study of PD-1 blockade in classical Hodgkin lymphoma. CDR1 MNHEY and CDR2 SVGAGI come from the germline V gene. The CDR3 spans 13 residues. V lost 5 bases and J 6 bases, leaving 13 bases between the germline ends. In every patient, relapse followed autologous stem cell transplantation, while exposure to brentuximab vedotin differed.

The chain employs TRBV6-5 and TRBJ1-1, with D maybe TRBD1 (6 bases). The TCR sequence derives from a human donor with classical Hodgkin lymphoma. Specimen: peripheral blood mononuclear cells (PBMCs), collected before the second cycle of nivolumab. The DNA of the CDR3 is TGTGCCAGCAGTCAAGGGGGGAAGGCTGAAGCTTTCTTT. This encodes CASSQGGKAEAFF.